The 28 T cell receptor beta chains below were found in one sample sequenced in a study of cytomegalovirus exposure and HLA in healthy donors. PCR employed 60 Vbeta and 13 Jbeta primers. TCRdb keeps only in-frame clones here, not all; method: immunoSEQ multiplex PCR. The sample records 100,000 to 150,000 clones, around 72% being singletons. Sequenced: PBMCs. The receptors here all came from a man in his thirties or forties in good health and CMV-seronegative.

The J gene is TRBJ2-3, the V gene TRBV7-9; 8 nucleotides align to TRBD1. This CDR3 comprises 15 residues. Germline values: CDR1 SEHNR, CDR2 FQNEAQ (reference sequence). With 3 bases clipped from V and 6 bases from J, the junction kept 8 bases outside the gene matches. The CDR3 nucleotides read TGTGCCAGCAGCTTTCTCGACAGGGGTTGGGATACGCAGTATTTT. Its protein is CASSFLDRGWDTQYF.

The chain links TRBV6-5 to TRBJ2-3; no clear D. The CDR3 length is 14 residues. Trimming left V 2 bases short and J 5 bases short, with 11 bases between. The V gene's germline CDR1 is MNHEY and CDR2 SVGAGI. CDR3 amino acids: CASSYRAERDTQYF. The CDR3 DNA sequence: TGTGCCAGCAGTTACCGCGCAGAGCGAGATACGCAGTATTTT.

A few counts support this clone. The CDR3 nucleotides read TGTGCCAGCAGCTTGGAAGTCGCGGAGGAAAAACTGTTTTTT. Protein: CASSLEVAEEKLFF. The chain joins TRBV5-8 to TRBJ1-4, with D uncertain. The germline V gene encodes CDR1 SGHTS and CDR2 YDEGEE. Between the trimmed V and J ends, which lost 0 bases and 8 bases, there was a span of 11 bases. The CDR3 is 14 amino acids. Full variable domain (remainder filled in from reference TRBV5-8 and TRBJ1-4): EAGVTQSPTHLIKTRGQQATLRCSPISGHTSVYWYQQALGLGLQFLLWYDEGEERNRGNFPPRFSGRQFPNYSSELNVNALELEDSALYLCASSLEVAEEKLFFGSGTQLSVL.

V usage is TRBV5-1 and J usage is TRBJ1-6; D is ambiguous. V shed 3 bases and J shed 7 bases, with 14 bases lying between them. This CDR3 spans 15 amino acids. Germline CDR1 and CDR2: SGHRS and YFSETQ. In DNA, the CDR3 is TGCGCCAGCAGCTCCGCCGGGAGCGGAAATTCACCCCTCCACTTT. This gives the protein CASSSAGSGNSPLHF.

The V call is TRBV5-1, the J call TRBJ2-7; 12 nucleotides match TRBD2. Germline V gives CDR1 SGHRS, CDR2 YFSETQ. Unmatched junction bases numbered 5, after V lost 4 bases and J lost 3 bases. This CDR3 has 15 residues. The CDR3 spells CASSRGLAGSYEQYF. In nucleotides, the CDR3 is TGCGCCAGCAGCCGCGGACTAGCGGGGAGCTACGAGCAGTACTTC.

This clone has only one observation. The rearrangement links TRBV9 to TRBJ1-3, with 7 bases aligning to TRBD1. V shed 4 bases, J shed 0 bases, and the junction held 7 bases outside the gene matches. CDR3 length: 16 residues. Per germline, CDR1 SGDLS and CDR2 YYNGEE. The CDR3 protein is CASSQDRSYSGNTIYF. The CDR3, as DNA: TGTGCCAGCAGCCAGGACAGGAGCTACTCTGGAAACACCATATATTTT.

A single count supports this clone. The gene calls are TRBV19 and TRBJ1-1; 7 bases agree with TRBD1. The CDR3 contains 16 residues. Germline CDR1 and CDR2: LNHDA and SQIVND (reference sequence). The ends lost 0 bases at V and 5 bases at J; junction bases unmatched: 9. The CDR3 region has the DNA TGTGCCAGTAGTATAGACCGACAGGGAGGAACGACTGAAGCTTTCTTT. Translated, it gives CASSIDRQGGTTEAFF.

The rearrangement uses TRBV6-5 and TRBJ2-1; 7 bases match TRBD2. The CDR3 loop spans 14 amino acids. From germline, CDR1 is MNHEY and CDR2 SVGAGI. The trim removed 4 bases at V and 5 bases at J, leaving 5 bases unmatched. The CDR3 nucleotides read TGTGCCAGCAGTTTAGCGGGCGCCAACAATGAGCAGTTCTTC. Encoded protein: CASSLAGANNEQFF.

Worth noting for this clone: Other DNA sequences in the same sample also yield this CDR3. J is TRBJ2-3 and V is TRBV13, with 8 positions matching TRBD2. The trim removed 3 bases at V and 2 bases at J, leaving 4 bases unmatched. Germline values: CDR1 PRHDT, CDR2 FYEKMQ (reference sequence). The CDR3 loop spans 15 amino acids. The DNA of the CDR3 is TGTGCCAGCAGCTTGCGCGGGGGGACCACAGATACGCAGTATTTT. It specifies CASSLRGGTTDTQYF.

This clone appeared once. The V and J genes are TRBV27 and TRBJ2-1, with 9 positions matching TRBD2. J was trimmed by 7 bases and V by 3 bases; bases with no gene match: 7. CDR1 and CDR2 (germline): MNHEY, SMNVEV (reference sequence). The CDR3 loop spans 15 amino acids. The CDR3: CASSFSAGGPNEQFF. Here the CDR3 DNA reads TGTGCCAGCAGTTTTTCGGCGGGGGGGCCGAATGAGCAGTTCTTC.

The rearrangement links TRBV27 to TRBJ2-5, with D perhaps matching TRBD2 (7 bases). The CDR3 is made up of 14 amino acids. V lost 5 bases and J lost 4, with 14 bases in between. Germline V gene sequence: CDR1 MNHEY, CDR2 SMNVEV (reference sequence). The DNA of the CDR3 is TGTGCCAGCAGTGGGTGGGGGGGCAGAGAGACCCAGTACTTC. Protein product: CASSGWGGRETQYF.

The DNA of the CDR3 is TGCGCCAGCAGCTTTCGTTCAGGGGAAGCTAACTATGGCTACACCTTC. Encoded protein: CASSFRSGEANYGYTF. The chain uses TRBV5-1 and TRBJ1-2; TRBD1 might be the D (6 bases). CDR3 length equals 16 residues. The germline CDR1 and CDR2 sequences are SGHRS and YFSETQ. Trimming pared 2 bases from V and 0 bases from J, leaving 14 bases between.

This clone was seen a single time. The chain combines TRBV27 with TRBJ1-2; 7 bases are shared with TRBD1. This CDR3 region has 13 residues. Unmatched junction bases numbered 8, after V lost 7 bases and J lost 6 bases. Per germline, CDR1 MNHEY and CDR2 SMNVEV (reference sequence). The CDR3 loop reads CASMRQGGHGYTF. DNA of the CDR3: TGTGCCAGCATGCGACAGGGCGGACATGGCTACACCTTC.

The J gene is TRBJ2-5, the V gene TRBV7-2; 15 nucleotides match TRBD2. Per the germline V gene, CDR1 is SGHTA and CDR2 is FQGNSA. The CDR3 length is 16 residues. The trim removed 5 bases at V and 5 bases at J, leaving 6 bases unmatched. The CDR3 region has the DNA TGTGCCAGCAGCCACGGACTAGCGGGGGGGGGTGAGACCCAGTACTTC. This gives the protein CASSHGLAGGGETQYF. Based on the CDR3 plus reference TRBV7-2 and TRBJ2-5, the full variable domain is GAGVSQSPSNKVTEKGKDVELRCDPISGHTALYWYRQSLGQGLEFLIYFQGNSAPDKSGLPSDRFSAERTGGSVSTLTIQRTQQEDSAVYLCASSHGLAGGGETQYFGPGTRLLVL.

DNA for the CDR3: TGCGCCAGCAGCTCCGGGACAGGTGCCTACGAGCAGTACTTC. This gives the protein CASSSGTGAYEQYF. V usage is TRBV5-1 and J usage is TRBJ2-7; TRBD1 matches at 8 bases. V trimming: 3 bases; J trimming: 2 bases; junction bases outside the gene matches: 4. The CDR3 consists of 14 residues. The germline V gene encodes CDR1 SGHRS and CDR2 YFSETQ.

CDR3 region: CASSYGSRSSPNYGYTF. CDR3 in DNA: TGTGCCAGCAGCTATGGGTCCAGGTCCTCGCCCAACTATGGCTACACCTTC. The chain uses TRBV7-8 and TRBJ1-2; D call uncertain. Deletions cut 4 bases from V and 2 bases from J, with 20 bases between. This CDR3 is built from 17 residues. Germline V CDR1 and CDR2: SGHVS, FQNEAQ.

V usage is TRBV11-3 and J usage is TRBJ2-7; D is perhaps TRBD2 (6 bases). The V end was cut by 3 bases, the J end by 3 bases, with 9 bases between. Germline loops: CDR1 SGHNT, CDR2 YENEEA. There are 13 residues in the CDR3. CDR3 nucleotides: TGTGCCAGCAGCTTTGGGACTGTCTACGAGCAGTACTTC. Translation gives CASSFGTVYEQYF.

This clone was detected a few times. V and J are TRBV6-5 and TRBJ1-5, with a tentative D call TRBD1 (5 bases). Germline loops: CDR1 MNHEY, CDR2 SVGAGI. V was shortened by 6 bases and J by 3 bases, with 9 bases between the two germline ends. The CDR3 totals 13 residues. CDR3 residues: CASREGANQPQHF. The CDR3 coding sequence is TGTGCCAGCAGGGAAGGGGCCAATCAGCCCCAGCATTTT.

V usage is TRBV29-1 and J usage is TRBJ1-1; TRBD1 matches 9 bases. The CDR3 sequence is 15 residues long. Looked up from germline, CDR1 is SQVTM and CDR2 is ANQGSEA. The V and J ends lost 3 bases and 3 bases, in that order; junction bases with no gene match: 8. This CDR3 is CSVEGRTGAYTEAFF. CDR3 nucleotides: TGCAGCGTTGAGGGACGGACAGGGGCTTACACTGAAGCTTTCTTT. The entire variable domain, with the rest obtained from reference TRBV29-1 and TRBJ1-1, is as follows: SAVISQKPSRDICQRGTSLTIQCQVDSQVTMMFWYRQQPGQSLTLIATANQGSEATYESGFVIDKFPISRPNLTFSTLTVSNMSPEDSSIYLCSVEGRTGAYTEAFFGQGTRLTVV.

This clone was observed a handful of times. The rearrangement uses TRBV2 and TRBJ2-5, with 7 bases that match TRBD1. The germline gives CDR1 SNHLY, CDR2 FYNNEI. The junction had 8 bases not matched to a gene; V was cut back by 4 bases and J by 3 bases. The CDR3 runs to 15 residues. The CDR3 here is CASSVEGAYEETQYF. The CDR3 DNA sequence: TGTGCCAGCAGTGTAGAGGGGGCTTATGAAGAGACCCAGTACTTC.

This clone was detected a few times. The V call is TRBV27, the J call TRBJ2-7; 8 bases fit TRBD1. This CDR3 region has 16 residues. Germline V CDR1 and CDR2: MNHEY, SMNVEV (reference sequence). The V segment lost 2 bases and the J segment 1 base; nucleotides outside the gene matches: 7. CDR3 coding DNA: TGTGCCAGCAGTTTAAGAGACAGGGGCTATTCCTACGAGCAGTACTTC. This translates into CASSLRDRGYSYEQYF.

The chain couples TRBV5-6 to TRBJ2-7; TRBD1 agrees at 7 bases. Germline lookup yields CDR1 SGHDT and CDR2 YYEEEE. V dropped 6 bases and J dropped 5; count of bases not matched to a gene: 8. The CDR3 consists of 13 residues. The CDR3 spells CASNRDQGDEQYF. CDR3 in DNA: TGTGCCAGCAACCGCGATCAGGGGGACGAGCAGTACTTC.

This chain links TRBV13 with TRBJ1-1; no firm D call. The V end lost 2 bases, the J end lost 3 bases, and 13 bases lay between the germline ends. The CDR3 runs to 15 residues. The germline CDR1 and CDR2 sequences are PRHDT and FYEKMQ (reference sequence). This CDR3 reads CASSLSLTRDTEAFF. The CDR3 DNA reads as TGTGCCAGCAGCTTAAGTCTCACTAGGGACACTGAAGCTTTCTTT.

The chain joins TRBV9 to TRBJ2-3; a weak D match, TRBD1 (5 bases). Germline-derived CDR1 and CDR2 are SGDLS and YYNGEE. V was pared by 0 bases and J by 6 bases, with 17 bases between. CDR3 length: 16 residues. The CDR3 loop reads CASSVGSWEGADTQYF. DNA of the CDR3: TGTGCCAGCAGCGTAGGGTCATGGGAAGGGGCGGATACGCAGTATTTT.

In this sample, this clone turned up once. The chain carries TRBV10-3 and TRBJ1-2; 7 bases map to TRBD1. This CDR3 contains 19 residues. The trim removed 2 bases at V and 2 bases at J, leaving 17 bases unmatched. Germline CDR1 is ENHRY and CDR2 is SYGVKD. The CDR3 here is CAISEPKGRPGTENYGYTF. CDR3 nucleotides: TGTGCCATCAGTGAGCCCAAGGGACGTCCCGGGACAGAAAACTATGGCTACACCTTC.

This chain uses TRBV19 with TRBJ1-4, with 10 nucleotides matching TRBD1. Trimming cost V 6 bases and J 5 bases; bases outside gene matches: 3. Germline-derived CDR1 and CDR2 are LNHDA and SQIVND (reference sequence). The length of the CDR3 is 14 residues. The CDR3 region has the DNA TGTGCCAGTAGCACGGGACAGGGGAATGAAAAACTGTTTTTT. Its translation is CASSTGQGNEKLFF.

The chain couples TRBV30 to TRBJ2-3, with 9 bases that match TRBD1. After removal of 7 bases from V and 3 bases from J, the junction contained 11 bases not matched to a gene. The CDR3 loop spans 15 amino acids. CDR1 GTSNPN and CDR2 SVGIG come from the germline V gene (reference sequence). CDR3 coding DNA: TGTGCCTTTGCCTGGACAGGGGCAACGACAGATACGCAGTATTTT. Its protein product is CAFAWTGATTDTQYF.

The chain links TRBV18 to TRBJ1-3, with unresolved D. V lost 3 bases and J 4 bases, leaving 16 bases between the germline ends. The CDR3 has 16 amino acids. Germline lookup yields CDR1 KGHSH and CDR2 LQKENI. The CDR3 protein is CASSPNSPGQGNTIYF. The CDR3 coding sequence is TGTGCCAGCTCACCCAATTCACCAGGTCAAGGAAACACCATATATTTT.